These 28 T cell receptor beta chains came from one sample sequenced in a study of blood T cell repertoires in COVID-19. Repertoires were generated with immunoSEQ multiplex PCR, while TCRdb's copy carries only in-frame clones and drops some. The data hold 150,000 to 200,000 clones, with approximately 80% observed a single time. Sequencing was performed on PBMCs or T cells enriched from blood (not recorded which). The receptor set was obtained from a man aged 65 to 85 who had been exposed to COVID-19.

V is TRBV28 and J is TRBJ2-6; weak D call: TRBD1 (5 bases). In germline, CDR1 is MDHEN, CDR2 SYDVKM. The CDR3 is made up of 17 amino acids. The V and J ends lost 4 bases and 0 bases respectively, with 13 bases between them. Here the CDR3 reads CASSSASTVSGANVLTF. Written as DNA, the CDR3 is TGTGCCAGCAGTTCTGCGTCGACAGTCTCTGGGGCCAACGTCCTGACTTTC.

This chain links TRBV7-2 with TRBJ2-2; tentatively, D is TRBD2 (6 bases). Germline CDR1 reads SGHTA; CDR2 reads FQGNSA. The CDR3 loop spans 15 amino acids. Trimming pared 5 bases from V and 4 bases from J, leaving 14 bases between. CDR3 DNA: TGTGCCAGCAGCCGGGACTTCCTGAGCACCGGGGAGCTGTTTTTT. Translation gives CASSRDFLSTGELFF.

The chain joins TRBV6-2 or TRBV6-3 to TRBJ2-2; D call uncertain. The V and J ends lost 4 bases and 3 bases respectively, with 6 bases between them. The CDR3 is 13 residues long. Germline assignment: CDR1 MNHEY and CDR2 SVGEGT. The CDR3, as DNA: TGTGCCAGCAGTTTCCGGGACACCGGGGAGCTGTTTTTT. This codes for CASSFRDTGELFF.

The rearrangement links TRBV6-2 or TRBV6-3 to TRBJ2-1; TRBD2 agrees at 15 bases. The CDR3 length is 18 residues. V lost 5 bases, J lost 3 bases, and 8 bases stayed unmatched. Germline V gene sequence: CDR1 MNHEY, CDR2 SVGEGT. CDR3 protein: CASSPRTSGGAYYNEQFF. DNA for the CDR3: TGTGCCAGCAGTCCCAGGACTAGCGGGGGGGCTTACTACAATGAGCAGTTCTTC.

This clone was recorded many times. The genes are TRBV21-1 and TRBJ2-7; the D call in the table, TRBD1, was not verified against the DNA. TRBV21-1 has pseudogene status. CDR3 length: 17 amino acids. CDR3 protein: CASSKVMKGAPHDEQYF. The CDR3 DNA is TGTGCCAGCAGCAAAGTTATGAAGGGGGCGCCCCATGACGAGCAGTACTTC.

J is TRBJ1-1 and V is TRBV28; D gene unclear. Trimming cost V 5 bases and J 8 bases, with 18 bases left between them. This CDR3 is 14 amino acids long. Germline assignment: CDR1 MDHEN and CDR2 SYDVKM. The CDR3 DNA follows: TGTGCCAGCAGTCCGCGAATCGGAGGCCTAGAAGCTTTCTTT. This translates into CASSPRIGGLEAFF.

This clone appeared a few times. The rearrangement uses TRBV28 and TRBJ2-1; 9 bases agree with TRBD1. Germline V CDR1 and CDR2: MDHEN, SYDVKM. The V segment lost 5 bases and the J segment 7 bases; nucleotides outside the gene matches: 12. This CDR3 spans 16 amino acids. CDR3 nucleotide sequence: TGTGCCAGCAGTCCCTCCGAGACAGGGGGTGGGAATGAGCAGTTCTTC. Residues: CASSPSETGGGNEQFF.

The rearrangement joins TRBV7-9 to TRBJ1-4; D is unresolved. V lost 4 bases to trimming and J lost 0 bases, with 9 bases between them. Germline V lookup: CDR1 SEHNR, CDR2 FQNEAQ (reference sequence). The CDR3 runs 15 residues. CDR3 DNA sequence: TGTGCCAGCAGCTCAGACTATGCAACTAATGAAAAACTGTTTTTT. This sequence encodes CASSSDYATNEKLFF.

The chain couples TRBV11-3 to TRBJ1-1, with no clear D. The CDR3 runs 13 residues. The ends were cut back, 1 base at V and 5 bases at J, with 8 bases in the middle. CDR1 is SGHNT, CDR2 YENEEA, per germline. The CDR3 spells CASSLVRGTEAFF. In nucleotides, the CDR3 is TGTGCCAGCAGCTTAGTTCGGGGAACTGAAGCTTTCTTT.

The genes are TRBV28 and TRBJ2-3, with D maybe TRBD2 (5 bases). CDR1 and CDR2 from the germline V gene are MDHEN and SYDVKM. Trimming removed 4 bases from V and 8 bases from J, with 10 bases in between. CDR3 size: 12 residues. The CDR3 reads CASSYPGGTQYF. The DNA for the CDR3 is TGTGCCAGCAGTTACCCCGGAGGTACGCAGTATTTT.

The chain employs TRBV29-1 and TRBJ1-2; TRBD1 matches 8 bases. The junction had 9 bases not matched to a gene; V was cut back by 6 bases and J by 3 bases. CDR3 length: 14 amino acids. Germline-derived CDR1 and CDR2 are SQVTM and ANQGSEA. This chain's CDR3 is CSVDLPGQDYGYTF. The CDR3 bases are TGCAGCGTAGATCTCCCGGGACAGGACTATGGCTACACCTTC.

The rearrangement joins TRBV6-5 to TRBJ2-1; D unclear. Germline assignment: CDR1 MNHEY and CDR2 SVGAGI. CDR3 length equals 14 residues. V was trimmed by 8 bases and J by 4 bases, leaving 15 bases between them. CDR3 residues: CASARRDIYNEQFF. The CDR3, as DNA: TGTGCCAGCGCAAGACGAGACATTTACAATGAGCAGTTCTTC.

In its sample, this clone was seen once. J is TRBJ2-2 and V is TRBV5-4, with 7 bases identical to TRBD1. The J segment lost 5 bases and the V segment lost 4 bases, leaving 20 bases of the junction unmatched. The germline V gene has CDR1 SGHNT and CDR2 YYREEE (reference sequence). CDR3 size: 19 residues. CDR3 in DNA: TGTGCCAGCAGCCCCGTGGGTGTTCGACAGGGAGAGATTACCGGGGAGCTGTTTTTT. This translates into CASSPVGVRQGEITGELFF.

This chain connects TRBV5-1 to TRBJ2-7; possibly TRBD2 for D (5 bases). The CDR3 consists of 12 residues. The ends were cut back, 0 bases at V and 6 bases at J, with 7 bases in the middle. CDR1 is SGHRS, CDR2 YFSETQ, per germline. DNA of the CDR3: TGCGCCAGCAGCTTGGGTGGGAGCGAGCAGTACTTC. It specifies CASSLGGSEQYF.

This clone was seen more than once but under ten times. The chain is built from TRBV9 and TRBJ2-7, with D possibly being TRBD2 (5 bases). The CDR3 consists of 14 residues. The germline V gene has CDR1 SGDLS and CDR2 YYNGEE. Trimming cost V 1 base and J 0 bases, with 8 bases left between them. CDR3 in DNA: TGTGCCAGCAGCGTAAATAGCGCCTCCTACGAGCAGTACTTC. Translation gives CASSVNSASYEQYF.

The V gene is TRBV29-1, the J gene TRBJ1-1; 8 positions match TRBD1. V was pared by 3 bases and J by 8 bases, with 8 bases of the junction left unmatched. CDR1 and CDR2 (germline): SQVTM, ANQGSEA. CDR3 size: 13 residues. The CDR3 region is CSVEGQGAMEAFF. Written as DNA, the CDR3 is TGCAGCGTTGAGGGGCAGGGGGCGATGGAAGCTTTCTTT. Full variable domain (remainder filled in from reference TRBV29-1 and TRBJ1-1): SAVISQKPSRDICQRGTSLTIQCQVDSQVTMMFWYRQQPGQSLTLIATANQGSEATYESGFVIDKFPISRPNLTFSTLTVSNMSPEDSSIYLCSVEGQGAMEAFFGQGTRLTVV.

This clone was observed a single time. The rearrangement uses TRBV3-1 (or the pseudogene TRBV3-2) and TRBJ2-3; possibly TRBD2 for D (5 bases). The germline V gene encodes CDR1 LGHDT and CDR2 YNNKEL (reference sequence). The CDR3 consists of 16 residues. Trimming pared 0 bases from V and 0 bases from J, leaving 10 bases between. CDR3: CASSQETQRSTDTQYF. The CDR3 nucleotides are TGTGCCAGCAGCCAAGAGACCCAGCGGAGCACAGATACGCAGTATTTT.

The rearrangement uses TRBV10-3 and TRBJ1-1; no definite D call. Trimming took 0 bases from V and 1 from J, leaving 6 bases between them. Per the germline V gene, CDR1 is ENHRY and CDR2 is SYGVKD. This CDR3 contains 14 residues. The CDR3 DNA is TGTGCCATCAGTGAGTCGATCGGGAACACTGAAGCTTTCTTT. It codes for CAISESIGNTEAFF.

The rearrangement uses TRBV7-2 and TRBJ1-5, with a tentative D call TRBD1 (5 bases). The CDR3 is made up of 14 amino acids. CDR1 is SGHTA and CDR2 is FQGNSA in the germline V gene. V was clipped by 5 bases and J by 7 bases, with 15 bases between them. The CDR3 DNA is TGTGCCAGCAGCCCTGTGCCAGGGCAACAGCCCCAGCATTTT. Its protein product is CASSPVPGQQPQHF.

The V call is TRBV3-1 (or the pseudogene TRBV3-2), the J call TRBJ2-1; the D gene is possibly TRBD1 (5 bases). The CDR3 loop spans 13 amino acids. Germline V gene data show CDR1 as LGHDT and CDR2 as YNNKEL (reference sequence). The germline V and J ends were trimmed by 2 bases and 14 bases, with 16 bases remaining between them. As DNA, the CDR3 is TGTGCCAGCAGCCAAAGGGGCGGACCAAGCGAGTTCTTC. Amino acid sequence: CASSQRGGPSEFF.

Details on this clone: The same CDR3 is also encoded by other DNA sequences in this sample. The V call is TRBV7-2, the J call TRBJ1-1, with a tentative D call TRBD1 (6 bases). The germline CDR1 and CDR2 sequences are SGHTA and FQGNSA. Trimming removed 4 bases at V and 1 base at J, with 7 bases between. The CDR3 loop spans 13 amino acids. Here the CDR3 reads CASSSQGNTEAFF. The CDR3 DNA sequence: TGTGCCAGCAGCTCACAGGGGAACACTGAAGCTTTCTTT.

This CDR3 is CASSQEPTGNEKLFF. The CDR3 DNA reads as TGTGCCAGCAGCCAAGAGCCTACAGGGAATGAAAAACTGTTTTTT. The rearrangement joins TRBV4-2 to TRBJ1-4; D might be TRBD1 (6 bases). The CDR3 sequence is 15 residues long. The germline V gene has CDR1 LGHNA and CDR2 YNFKEQ. V was trimmed by 0 bases and J by 5 bases, leaving 10 bases between them.

The chain joins TRBV7-2 to TRBJ1-1; D gene unclear. V lost 3 bases to trimming and J lost 2 bases, with 10 bases between them. There are 14 residues in the CDR3. Germline assignment: CDR1 SGHTA and CDR2 FQGNSA. CDR3 amino acids: CASSFLGRNTEAFF. CDR3 in DNA: TGTGCCAGCAGCTTTCTGGGGAGAAACACTGAAGCTTTCTTT.

The V and J genes are TRBV5-1 and TRBJ2-3, with a possible D match to TRBD1 (6 bases). Trimming took 4 bases from V and 6 from J, leaving 9 bases between them. The germline CDR1 and CDR2 sequences are SGHRS and YFSETQ. This CDR3 is built from 12 residues. The CDR3 spells CASSPRGDTQYF. The CDR3 bases are TGCGCCAGCAGCCCAAGGGGGGATACGCAGTATTTT.

The chain links TRBV2 to TRBJ1-4, with a weak D call TRBD1 (5 bases). V shed 6 bases and J shed 12 bases, with 14 bases lying between them. The germline CDR1 and CDR2 sequences are SNHLY and FYNNEI. The CDR3 sequence is 12 residues long. CDR3: CASSQGPGELFF. CDR3 DNA sequence: TGTGCCAGCAGCCAGGGCCCCGGAGAACTGTTTTTT. Full variable domain (rest looked up from reference TRBV2 and TRBJ1-4): EPEVTQTPSHQVTQMGQEVILRCVPISNHLYFYWYRQILGQKVEFLVSFYNNEISEKSEIFDDQFSVERPDGSNFTLKIRSTKLEDSAMYFCASSQGPGELFFGSGTQLSVL.

The chain carries TRBV19 and TRBJ1-2, with TRBD1 as a possible D gene (5 bases). There are 15 residues in the CDR3. V shed 4 bases and J shed 0 bases, with 12 bases lying between them. Per germline, CDR1 LNHDA and CDR2 SQIVND (reference sequence). The CDR3 DNA reads as TGTGCCAGTAGTAGAGACAGTTCAGCTAACTATGGCTACACCTTC. Residues: CASSRDSSANYGYTF.

This sequence joins TRBV6-2 or TRBV6-3 and TRBJ1-1, with 8 nucleotides matching TRBD1. This CDR3 comprises 17 residues. Germline V gene sequence: CDR1 MNHEY, CDR2 SVGEGT. V shed 4 bases and J 1 base; nucleotides not matched to a gene: 11. In DNA, the CDR3 is TGTGCCAGCAGTTCGCGTCCGACAGGGGTCGGGAACACTGAAGCTTTCTTT. Residues: CASSSRPTGVGNTEAFF.

The chain is built from TRBV2 and TRBJ1-2, with a possible D match to TRBD1 (6 bases). Between the trimmed V and J ends, which lost 1 base and 1 base, there was a span of 7 bases. Germline V gene data show CDR1 as SNHLY and CDR2 as FYNNEI. The CDR3 is 14 amino acids. The CDR3 loop reads CASSEGTVNYGYTF. CDR3 DNA: TGTGCCAGCAGTGAAGGGACAGTTAACTATGGCTACACCTTC. The full variable domain, completed using reference TRBV2 and TRBJ1-2, is EPEVTQTPSHQVTQMGQEVILRCVPISNHLYFYWYRQILGQKVEFLVSFYNNEISEKSEIFDDQFSVERPDGSNFTLKIRSTKLEDSAMYFCASSEGTVNYGYTFGSGTRLTVV.